This T cell receptor beta chain was recovered during a study of human T cells and chemical hapten exposure. In germline, CDR1 is WNHNN, CDR2 SYGVQD (reference sequence). The CDR3 totals 13 residues. V shed 2 bases and J shed 2 bases, with 6 bases lying between them. TCRdb reprocessed the RACE reads with MiXCR, giving one entry per CDR3 protein. The data contain approximately 100,000 distinct CDR3 sequences, approximately 9.9% of them singletons. Time point denoted: patch test 1, 2 weeks after DPC sensitization. Specified treatment: therapeutic diphenylcyclopropenone sensitization with weekly scalp DPC.

The TCR comes from a woman aged 40 to 50 with alopecia areata. Some clones in this sample may be carry-over from other donors' samples. The chain employs TRBV10-1 and TRBJ1-2, with D hard to call. This specimen was whole blood, taken in connection with sensitization to the hapten diphenylcyclopropenone (DPC). The CDR3 region is CASSERSNYGYTF. The CDR3 region has the DNA TGCGCCAGCAGTGAGAGGTCCAACTATGGCTACACCTTC.